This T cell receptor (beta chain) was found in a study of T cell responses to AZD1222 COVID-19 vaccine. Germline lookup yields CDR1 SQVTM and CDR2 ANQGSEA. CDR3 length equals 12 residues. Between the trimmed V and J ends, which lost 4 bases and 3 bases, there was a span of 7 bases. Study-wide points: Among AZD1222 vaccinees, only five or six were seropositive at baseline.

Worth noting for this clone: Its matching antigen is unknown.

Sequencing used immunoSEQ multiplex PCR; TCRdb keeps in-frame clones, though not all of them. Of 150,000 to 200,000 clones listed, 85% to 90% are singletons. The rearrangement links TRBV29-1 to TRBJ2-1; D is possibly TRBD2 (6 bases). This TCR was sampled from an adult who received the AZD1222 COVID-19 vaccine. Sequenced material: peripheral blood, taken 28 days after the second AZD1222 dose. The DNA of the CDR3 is TGCAGCGTTGGGCGGGACTACAATGAGCAGTTCTTC. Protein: CSVGRDYNEQFF.